The rows below give T cell receptor beta chains drawn from one sample of a study of somatic mutations in cytotoxic T cells in rheumatoid arthritis. The table came from immunoSEQ multiplex PCR; TCRdb's copy has only in-frame clones and leaves some out. The repertoire includes tens of thousands of clones, roughly 84% of them detected once, and about 19% sits in the top ten. Input material: CD8+ T cells sorted from blood. These receptors came from a woman between 45 and 60 years old in good health. Each CDR3 is given with its conserved first and last residue. The D gene is left open where the match is weak. The size of a clone is reported for some rows only, either as once, few or many, or as a class for expanded clones.

TRBJ2-4,TRBV27,TRBD1,14,NA,TGTGCCAGCAGTCCATACTCCAGGGGGCACATTCAGTACTTC,CASSPYSRGHIQYF
TRBJ2-2,TRBV6-4,NA,15,NA,TGTGCCAGCAGTGACGGGGGGTCGGACACCGGGGAGCTGTTTTTT,CASSDGGSDTGELFF
TRBJ2-6,TRBV9,TRBD1,15,NA,TGTGCCAGCAGAAGGACAGGGGCTGGGGCCAACGTCCTGACTTTC,CASRRTGAGANVLTF
TRBJ2-7,TRBV5-1,TRBD1,15,NA,TGCGCCAGCAGCATAGGACAGGGGCCGATTTACGAGCAGTACTTC,CASSIGQGPIYEQYF
TRBJ2-3,TRBV4-1,NA,12,NA,TGCGCCAGCAGCCAAGATCGATATACGCAGTATTTT,CASSQDRYTQYF
TRBJ1-5,TRBV7-2,NA,15,NA,TGTGCCAGCAGCCCCGGGTCCCGCGATCGTCAGCCCCAGCATTTT,CASSPGSRDRQPQHF
TRBJ2-7,TRBV6-6,TRBD1,15,NA,TGTGCCAGCAGTTACTCCGGGGACAGGGCTTACGAGCAGTACTTC,CASSYSGDRAYEQYF
TRBJ2-3,TRBV19,NA,12,once,TGTGCCAGTAGTATCTCCACAGATACGCAGTATTTT,CASSISTDTQYF
TRBJ2-2,TRBV6-6,NA,13,NA,TGTGCCAGCAGTTTTGGACCGACCGGGGAGCTGTTTTTT,CASSFGPTGELFF
TRBJ2-1,TRBV12-5,TRBD2,20,NA,TGTGCTAGTGGTTTGCCTACTAGCGGGGGCCCTCTGAGCTCCTACAATGAGCAGTTCTTC,CASGLPTSGGPLSSYNEQFF
TRBJ1-1,TRBV5-5,NA,13,NA,TGTGCCAGCAGCTTGGGGACAGCCACTGAAGCTTTCTTT,CASSLGTATEAFF
TRBJ1-2,TRBV6-1,NA,15,NA,TGTGCCAGCAGTGAACTTCCCATACCTAACTATGGCTACACCTTC,CASSELPIPNYGYTF
TRBJ2-5,TRBV7-9,TRBD1,16,once,TGTGCCAGCAGCCCGAGACAGGGAAGGTCCCAAGAGACCCAGTACTTC,CASSPRQGRSQETQYF
TRBJ2-3,TRBV13,NA,15,NA,TGTGCCAGCAGCTTAGGGGGGACTGACCAAGATACGCAGTATTTT,CASSLGGTDQDTQYF
TRBJ2-1,TRBV13,TRBD1,14,NA,TGTGCCAGCAGCTTAGGTCAGGGGGCCGATGAGCAGTTCTTC,CASSLGQGADEQFF
TRBJ2-2,TRBV7-9,NA,19,NA,TGTGCCAGCAGTTCTCCCAGCGACTCCGTAGTAGGGAACACCGGGGAGCTGTTTTTT,CASSSPSDSVVGNTGELFF
TRBJ1-3,TRBV5-4,NA,14,NA,TGTGCCAGTAGGGACGGAGACTCTGGAAACACCATATATTTT,CASRDGDSGNTIYF
TRBJ2-5,TRBV7-6,TRBD2,13,NA,TGTGCCAGCAGCCGCGCGGGGGAGGGGACCCAGTACTTC,CASSRAGEGTQYF
TRBJ1-2,TRBV7-9,TRBD1,15,few,TGTGCCAGCAGCCAAGGACAGGAACGTAACTATGGCTACACCTTC,CASSQGQERNYGYTF
TRBJ1-5,TRBV6-5,TRBD1,14,NA,TGTGCCACCAGACAGGGGGATAGCAATCAGCCCCAGCATTTT,CATRQGDSNQPQHF
TRBJ2-2,TRBV28,NA,15,NA,TGTGCCAGCAGTTTCCCCAGGCAGAACACCGGGGAGCTGTTTTTT,CASSFPRQNTGELFF
TRBJ2-1,TRBV4-3,TRBD2,18,NA,TGCGCCAGCAGCCAAGAACCCCTAGCGGGGGGGTTTTACAATGAGCAGTTCTTC,CASSQEPLAGGFYNEQFF
TRBJ2-3,TRBV27,NA,13,NA,TGTGCCAGCATGATTGTGGGGACAGATACGCAGTATTTT,CASMIVGTDTQYF
TRBJ1-4,TRBV4-1,NA,14,few,TGCGCCAGCAGCGGGACGAGGCCTAATGAAAAACTGTTTTTT,CASSGTRPNEKLFF
TRBJ1-1,TRBV27,NA,14,NA,TGTGCCAGCAGTTTATCTGGGGGGAACACTGAAGCTTTCTTT,CASSLSGGNTEAFF
TRBJ1-3,TRBV9,NA,15,NA,TGTGCCAGCAGCGTTTCGGACAGCTCTGGAAACACCATATATTTT,CASSVSDSSGNTIYF
TRBJ2-5,TRBV6-1,TRBD2,14,NA,TGTGCCAGCACCTGGAGCGGGGGGGCTCTTGACCAGTACTTC,CASTWSGGALDQYF
TRBJ1-5,TRBV7-9,NA,17,once,TGTGCCAGCAGCGCCCCGGGGGCTTCGGAGGGGAATCAGCCCCAGCATTTT,CASSAPGASEGNQPQHF
TRBJ2-4,TRBV6-1,NA,15,NA,TGTGCCAGCAGTGAAGTGCAGGCACTGGAAAACATTCAGTACTTC,CASSEVQALENIQYF
TRBJ2-5,TRBV19,NA,16,NA,TGTGCCAGTAGTATTTGGGCAGGGCGCGTGGGAGAGACCCAGTACTTC,CASSIWAGRVGETQYF
TRBJ2-2,TRBV6-4,NA,14,once,TGTGCCAGCAGTGACTCAGAAGAGACCGGGGAGCTGTTTTTT,CASSDSEETGELFF
TRBJ2-2,TRBV5-1,NA,14,NA,TGCGCCAGCAGCTTGTTAAGGGAGGCCGGGGAGCTGTTTTTT,CASSLLREAGELFF
TRBJ2-5,TRBV7-9,TRBD2,16,NA,TGTGCCAGCAGCCTGGGGCTAGCGGGGGGTAAAGAGACCCAGTACTTC,CASSLGLAGGKETQYF
TRBJ1-1,TRBV5-4,NA,14,NA,TGTGCCAGCAGCTATTCGACACAGAACACTGAAGCTTTCTTT,CASSYSTQNTEAFF
TRBJ1-3,TRBV7-9,NA,13,NA,TGTGCCAGCCGCCCTTGTGGTGGAAACACCATATATTTT,CASRPCGGNTIYF
TRBJ2-5,TRBV7-8,TRBD2,15,NA,TGTGCCAGCAGCTCCCTAGCGGGGGGTCAAGAGACCCAGTACTTC,CASSSLAGGQETQYF
TRBJ2-2,TRBV7-6,NA,14,NA,TGTGCCAGCACCCAGACGGGTAACACCGGGGAGCTGTTTTTT,CASTQTGNTGELFF
TRBJ1-2,TRBV5-4,NA,12,once,TGTGCCAGCAGGACCGAGACGGGAGGCTACACCTTC,CASRTETGGYTF
TRBJ2-3,TRBV6-1,NA,15,NA,TGTGCCAGCAGTGACCCCCCCGGGAGTTGGGATACGCAGTATTTT,CASSDPPGSWDTQYF
TRBJ1-6,TRBV27,NA,16,NA,TGTGCCAGCAGTTTATATGCGGGGGTTGCGGATTCACCCCTCCACTTT,CASSLYAGVADSPLHF
TRBJ1-2,TRBV21-1,NA,16,NA,TGTGCCAGCACCCCCCTTCGGTCCACTTTTAACTATGGCTACACCTTC,CASTPLRSTFNYGYTF
TRBJ2-5,TRBV7-7,NA,14,few,TGTGCTAGCTCCGGGGCGGGGGCTCAAGAGACCCAGTACTTC,CASSGAGAQETQYF
TRBJ1-2,TRBV10-3,TRBD1,16,NA,TGTGCCATCAGTGAAGGACAGGGGGCATTAAACTATGGCTACACCTTC,CAISEGQGALNYGYTF
TRBJ1-6,TRBV5-8,NA,10,NA,TGTGCCAGCCACGATTCACCCCTCCACTTT,CASHDSPLHF
TRBJ2-1,TRBV18,NA,14,NA,TGTGCCAGCTCACCAGGGGCCCAACACAATGAGCAGTTCTTC,CASSPGAQHNEQFF
TRBJ2-1,TRBV4-3,NA,13,NA,TGCGCCAGCAGCCCTCCGGGGGGCGATGAGCAGTTCTTC,CASSPPGGDEQFF
TRBJ1-1,TRBV2,NA,14,NA,TGTGCCAGCAGTGAAGCGCTAGGAGGCACTGAAGCTTTCTTT,CASSEALGGTEAFF
TRBJ2-7,TRBV9,NA,15,few,TGTGCCAGCAGCGTAGCGCTAGACACCTCCTACGAGCAGTACTTC,CASSVALDTSYEQYF
TRBJ1-1,TRBV11-3,NA,14,NA,TGTGCCAGCAGCTTAGTACCCGGCGGGACTGAAGCTTTCTTT,CASSLVPGGTEAFF
TRBJ1-1,TRBV15,NA,14,NA,TGTGCCACCAGCGTTAACAGGGAAGGCACTGAAGCTTTCTTT,CATSVNREGTEAFF
TRBJ2-5,TRBV5-1,TRBD2,14,NA,TGCGCCAGCAGCTTTGGGGTCGGGGGGGAGACCCAGTACTTC,CASSFGVGGETQYF
TRBJ2-7,TRBV13,NA,16,NA,TGTGCCAGCAGCCCCCAAGGGCTACAAAACTCCTACGAGCAGTACTTC,CASSPQGLQNSYEQYF
TRBJ2-7,TRBV29-1,NA,13,NA,TGCAGCGTCGAAGGTCTAGGGGCCGACGAGCAGTACTTC,CSVEGLGADEQYF
TRBJ1-5,TRBV19,NA,13,NA,TGTGCCAGTAGTGCGGGGTTACGGCAGCCCCAGCATTTT,CASSAGLRQPQHF
TRBJ2-1,TRBV7-9,NA,17,NA,TGTGCCAGCAGTACCGAAGTCTTAAACAGTTACTACAATGAGCAGTTCTTC,CASSTEVLNSYYNEQFF
TRBJ2-5,TRBV9,NA,14,NA,TGTGCCAGCAGCCCTCCCTCCCTCTTCGAGACCCAGTACTTC,CASSPPSLFETQYF